This entry lists 11 T cell receptor beta chains sequenced from one sample in a study of early T cells in non-severe SARS-CoV-2 infection. TCRdb re-called the 5' RACE reads with MiXCR, one entry per CDR3 protein. The sample records 75,000 to 80,000 distinct CDR3 sequences, roughly 16% being singletons. Material for sequencing was whole blood. The source of these receptors is an adult who was a healthcare worker with PCR-confirmed SARS-CoV-2 infection or an uninfected control (not recorded which).

This clonotype was seen a handful of times. The rearrangement links TRBV11-2 to TRBJ1-6; D unclear. V lost 2 bases to trimming and J lost 11 bases, with 10 bases between them. This CDR3 region has 13 residues. Germline V gene data show CDR1 as SGHAT and CDR2 as FQNNGV. The CDR3 is CASSLPGWTPLHF. CDR3 DNA sequence: TGTGCCAGCAGCTTACCCGGGTGGACACCCCTCCACTTT.

This clonotype was picked up a small number of times. V is TRBV12-3 or TRBV12-4 and J is TRBJ2-1, with unresolved D. This CDR3 comprises 19 residues. V dropped 5 bases and J dropped 1 base, with 24 bases sitting between them. The CDR3 region has the DNA TGTGCCAGCAGTCTCCTTGGGCAGCCCGTGAGGAATTCCTACAATGAGCAGTTCTTC. It encodes CASSLLGQPVRNSYNEQFF.

This clonotype turned up a few times. This chain connects TRBV29-1 to TRBJ1-5; maybe TRBD1 (5 bases). V dropped 2 bases and J dropped 1 base, with 12 bases sitting between them. From germline, CDR1 is SQVTM and CDR2 ANQGSEA. The CDR3 contains 15 residues. The CDR3 sequence is CSVEWGRHSNQPQHF. As DNA, the CDR3 is TGCAGCGTTGAATGGGGACGGCACAGCAATCAGCCCCAGCATTTT.

The chain combines TRBV29-1 with TRBJ2-1; no firm D call. The V gene lost 2 bases and the J gene lost 9 bases, with 8 bases spanning the gap. Germline lookup yields CDR1 SQVTM and CDR2 ANQGSEA. This CDR3 comprises 11 residues. The DNA for the CDR3 is TGCAGCGTTGAATCCCCGGGTGAGCAGTTCTTC. It yields the protein CSVESPGEQFF.

This clonotype appeared a few times. The J gene is TRBJ1-2, the V gene TRBV7-3; maybe TRBD1 (5 bases). Germline lookup yields CDR1 SGHTA and CDR2 FQGTGA. Trimming pared 6 bases from V and 7 bases from J, leaving 9 bases between. The length of the CDR3 is 11 residues. This chain's CDR3 is CASRGEFGYTF. CDR3 bases: TGTGCCAGCAGAGGGGAATTTGGCTACACCTTC.

This clonotype was observed a handful of times. The V and J genes are TRBV2 and TRBJ1-6, with 7 bases matching TRBD1. The CDR3 consists of 13 residues. Germline CDR1 SNHLY, CDR2 FYNNEI. CDR3 amino acids: CATSTGFNSPLHF. In DNA form, the CDR3 reads TGTGCTACATCGACAGGGTTTAATTCACCCCTCCACTTT.

The rearrangement joins TRBV5-4 to TRBJ2-1; 8 nucleotides agree with TRBD2. Germline CDR1 is SGHNT and CDR2 is YYREEE (reference sequence). This CDR3 has 14 residues. Unmatched junction bases numbered 9, after V lost 7 bases and J lost 6 bases. The CDR3 is CASGAGVEANEQFF. As DNA, the CDR3 is TGTGCCAGCGGAGCGGGGGTTGAGGCCAATGAGCAGTTCTTC.

This clonotype has just one count. The rearrangement joins TRBV7-2 to TRBJ2-7, with D perhaps matching TRBD1 or TRBD2 (5 bases each). Trimming took off 5 bases at V and 9 bases at J, with 23 bases between the two ends. In germline, CDR1 is SGHTA, CDR2 FQGNSA. The CDR3 runs 15 residues. CDR3 DNA: TGTGCCAGCAGCCTGACCGGGACCATGGGATGGGGGCAGTACTTC. Protein sequence: CASSLTGTMGWGQYF.

The V and J genes are TRBV7-2 and TRBJ2-3; D not certain. CDR1 SGHTA and CDR2 FQGNSA come from the germline V gene. The CDR3 consists of 12 residues. Trimming cost V 5 bases and J 6 bases, with 9 bases left between them. The CDR3 reads CASSTYADTQYF. CDR3 sequence (DNA): TGTGCCAGCAGCACCTATGCGGATACGCAGTATTTT.

This clonotype has more than one count but fewer than ten. The chain carries TRBV5-1 and TRBJ1-6, with 7 bases lining up with TRBD1. From germline, CDR1 is SGHRS and CDR2 YFSETQ. This CDR3 region has 19 residues. V gave up 4 bases and J gave up 10 bases; unmatched junction bases: 23. The CDR3 DNA is TGCGCCAGCAGCAACAACCTAGTGACAGGGTCTTCATATTCCTCACCCCTCCACTTT. It is translated as CASSNNLVTGSSYSSPLHF.

This clonotype was counted a few times. The rearrangement links TRBV6-1 to TRBJ1-1; 10 nucleotides line up with TRBD1. Germline V gene data show CDR1 as MNHNS and CDR2 as SASEGT. Trimming removed 6 bases from V and 7 bases from J; junction bases left unmatched: 8. The CDR3 consists of 14 residues. Here the CDR3 DNA reads TGTGCCAGCAGCTTCCGACAGGGGGCGAGTGAAGCTTTCTTT. It translates to CASSFRQGASEAFF.